The entry below gives a single TCR beta chain sequence along with its context. Original handling: Scientists estimated how many nucleated cells there were by amplifying reference gene primers. The repertoire was sequenced with immunoSEQ multiplex PCR; TCRdb's copy has only in-frame clones and lacks some. V and J calls and clone size follow that table, whereas D and trimming were derived from the DNA. The sample has roughly 200,000 clones; about 90% are singletons. Germline V gives CDR1 ENHRY, CDR2 SYGVKD. CDR3 length: 15 residues. With 5 bases clipped from V and 5 bases from J, the junction kept 8 bases outside the gene matches. The sample is drawn from a study of blood T cell repertoires in COVID-19.

The specimen sequenced was peripheral blood. The chain has TRBV10-3 and TRBJ2-5; TRBD1 agrees at 10 bases. The source is a man in his fifties with acute or convalescent COVID-19. The CDR3: CAISQTGGRGETQYF. The CDR3 bases are TGTGCCATCAGTCAGACAGGGGGCAGGGGTGAGACCCAGTACTTC.